This T cell receptor beta chain was documented in a study of radiation and T cells in renal cell carcinoma (dated by TCRdb to the early 2020s). Some background on the complete study: Samples came from a clinical trial, in which primary renal cell carcinomas received 15 Gy stereotactic body radiation therapy followed by nephrectomy 4 weeks later. In total, about 51 samples underwent TCR beta sequencing: approximately 25 tumors plus 27 peripheral blood samples. Across all 53 samples, several million unique CDR3 nucleotide sequences encoding approximately 3,000,000 unique CDR3 amino acid sequences were identified.

Relative to germline, V is 8 bases shorter and J is 0 bases shorter, with 14 bases between their ends. Reading the germline V gene (reference sequence) gives CDR1 LNHNV and CDR2 YYDKDF. The CDR3 numbers 15 residues from cysteine through phenylalanine. CDR3 DNA is the only sequence kept; it has 45 bases, read in frame from the first base. Comment on this clone: This clone's antigen is unknown. No clone much larger than this one lies a single base away; base qualities are absent.

The research as a whole found: Dynamics of the blood repertoire were not tracked past 4 weeks after treatment. In blood, the top tumor clonotypes increased from baseline to 2 weeks after radiation and then shrank by 4 weeks, which suggests a temporary expansion of tumor-resident clones. The single-armed trial design could not address effects of radiation dose or scheduling on the TCR repertoire. Because pretreatment tumor biopsies were not available, the baseline intratumoral presence of clonotypes could not be determined.

The label giving this sample's time point can be read as: baseline pretreatment blood. The sample's treatment or condition label, in plain terms: 15 Gy SBRT to primary tumor, nephrectomy 4 weeks later. To track tumor-enriched clonotypes, serial peripheral blood was sampled from radiation-treated patients at baseline and at 2 weeks and 4 weeks after SBRT. Every patient had renal cell carcinoma of clear cell pathology. Genomic DNA for TCR sequencing was prepared using the QIAamp DNA Blood Mini Kit (Qiagen). The analyses included just those samples that passed every quality control check. Following the manufacturer's recommendations, the immunoSEQ kit was used to generate TCR beta libraries from genomic DNA. To prepare the libraries, a first multiplex PCR with proprietary primers was run, followed by a second PCR that added unique barcodes, and a bead cleanup was done after each round. Each sample batch included a kit-provided positive control reaction and a negative control reaction. The final libraries underwent checking on an Agilent 4200 TapeStation D1000 ScreenTape, volumetric pooling, and quantification by qPCR. Sequencing was performed on an Illumina NextSeq500 with a MidOutput 150-cycle cartridge, and 156 Read1 and 15 Index1 cycles were run with kit custom primers. The pooled library was loaded at 0.95 to 1 pM with roughly 20% PhiX control spiked in. In the authors' own workflow: Vendor-processed data were analyzed in R, with a clonotype defined as all T cells sharing the same CDR3 nucleotide sequence. For clone abundance analyses, frequencies were normalized to the 10,000 most abundant clones per sample. Before analysis, public T cell clones were removed, and these numbered fewer than six per sample on average. A difference in abundance of at least 32-fold between compartments was used to define tumor-enriched and baseline blood-enriched clonotypes. A beta-binomial differential abundance model was used to identify clonotypes that were expanded or contracted between blood time points. Tumor-blood repertoire similarity was measured with the Baroni-Urbani and Buser coefficient, and groups were compared using two-tailed Wilcoxon tests in R. The table was pulled from immuneACCESS by TCRdb, which kept in-frame rearrangements only. Such tables lose some clones; where checked, under half of the loss comes from unresolved V genes, and the rest has no known cause. Clonal size and the V and J genes are those of that table, whereas D and trimming came from the DNA. The sample data list around 160,000 clones, and about 85% of these were observed just once. The ten largest clonotypes hold 4.1% of the sample.

The source was blood, collected from a patient whose treatment included radiotherapy and nephrectomy. The rearrangement joined TRBV15 to TRBJ1-3; the D region possibly corresponds to TRBD1 (6 bases align). The source of this sequence is a woman aged 65 to 85 with renal cell carcinoma. The CDR3 is CATGGGGFSGNTIYF. The sequence in DNA is TGTGCCACCGGGGGGGGCGGATTCTCTGGAAACACCATATATTTT. The full variable domain, completed from the reference TRBV15 and TRBJ1-3 proteins outside the CDR3, reads DAMVIQNPRYQVTQFGKPVTLSCSQTLNHNVMYWYQQKSSQAPKLLFHYYDKDFNNEADTPDNFQSRRPNTSFCFLDIRSPGLGDTAMYLCATGGGGFSGNTIYFGEGSWLTVV.